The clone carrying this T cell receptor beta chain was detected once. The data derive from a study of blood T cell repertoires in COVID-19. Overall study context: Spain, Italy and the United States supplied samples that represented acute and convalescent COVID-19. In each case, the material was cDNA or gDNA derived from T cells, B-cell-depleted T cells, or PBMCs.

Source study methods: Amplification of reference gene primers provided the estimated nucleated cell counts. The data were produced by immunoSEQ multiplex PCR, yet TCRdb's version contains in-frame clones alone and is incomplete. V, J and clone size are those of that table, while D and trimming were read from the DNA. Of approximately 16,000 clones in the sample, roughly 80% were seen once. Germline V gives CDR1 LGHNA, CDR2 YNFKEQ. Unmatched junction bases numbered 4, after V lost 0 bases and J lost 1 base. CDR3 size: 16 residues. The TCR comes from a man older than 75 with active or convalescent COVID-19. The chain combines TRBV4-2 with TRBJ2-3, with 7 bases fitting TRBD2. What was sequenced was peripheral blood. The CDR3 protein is CASSQDSSGGTDTQYF. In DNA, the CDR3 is TGTGCCAGCAGCCAAGATTCCAGCGGGGGCACAGATACGCAGTATTTT.